A selection of T cell receptor beta chains follows, all from one sample in a study of sequential checkpoint blockade in melanoma. Assay: immunoSEQ multiplex PCR; the TCRdb copy retains only in-frame clones and omits some. The data show just over 20,000 clones, around 25% seen once. The starting material was tumor tissue (inferred from file names), obtained from a patient given nivolumab and ipilimumab in sequence. Receptors were obtained from a human donor with melanoma. The CDR3 runs from the conserved cysteine through the conserved F or W. D genes are given only for firm matches. Clone sizes are given selectively: once, few, many, or a class where the clone is expanded.

V,J,D,size,CDR3,DNA
TRBV11-3,TRBJ2-7,TRBD1,NA,CASSQGQGASYEQYF,TGTGCCAGCAGCCAGGGACAGGGGGCGTCTTACGAGCAGTACTTC
TRBV11-3,TRBJ1-2,NA,NA,CASSIMGQTYGYTF,TGTGCCAGCAGCATAATGGGGCAGACCTATGGCTACACCTTC
TRBV19,TRBJ2-5,TRBD2,few,CASSGIAGPQETQYF,TGTGCCAGTAGTGGGATAGCGGGGCCCCAAGAGACCCAGTACTTC
TRBV28,TRBJ2-7,TRBD1,few,CASSGQVRKQYF,TGTGCCAGTTCAGGACAGGTTAGAAAGCAGTACTTC
TRBV7-1,TRBJ2-1,NA,few,CASSAGTYNEQFF,TGTGCCAGCTCAGCAGGAACTTACAATGAGCAGTTCTTC
TRBV6-8,TRBJ1-5,NA,NA,CASTSGQFNQPQHF,TGTGCCAGCACCTCAGGACAGTTCAATCAGCCCCAGCATTTT
TRBV29-1,TRBJ2-2,TRBD1,NA,CSATDRGGSTGELFF,TGCAGCGCTACCGACAGGGGAGGAAGCACCGGGGAGCTGTTTTTT
TRBV6-8,TRBJ2-7,NA,few,CASSYQGRYYEQYF,TGTGCCAGCAGTTACCAGGGCAGGTACTACGAGCAGTACTTC
TRBV28,TRBJ2-1,TRBD2,few,CASRPTSGGANEQFF,TGTGCCAGCAGACCAACTAGCGGGGGGGCAAATGAGCAGTTCTTC
TRBV25-1,TRBJ2-3,TRBD2,NA,CASSQGIGAGDMFDTQYF,TGTGCCAGCAGTCAGGGGATAGGAGCGGGAGATATGTTCGATACGCAGTATTTT
TRBV9,TRBJ1-2,TRBD1,few,CASSVAWDSRSLGYTF,TGTGCCAGCAGCGTAGCATGGGACAGCCGATCTCTCGGCTACACCTTC
TRBV9,TRBJ2-3,NA,few,CASSALGGDTQYF,TGTGCCAGCAGCGCCCTTGGAGGAGATACGCAGTATTTT